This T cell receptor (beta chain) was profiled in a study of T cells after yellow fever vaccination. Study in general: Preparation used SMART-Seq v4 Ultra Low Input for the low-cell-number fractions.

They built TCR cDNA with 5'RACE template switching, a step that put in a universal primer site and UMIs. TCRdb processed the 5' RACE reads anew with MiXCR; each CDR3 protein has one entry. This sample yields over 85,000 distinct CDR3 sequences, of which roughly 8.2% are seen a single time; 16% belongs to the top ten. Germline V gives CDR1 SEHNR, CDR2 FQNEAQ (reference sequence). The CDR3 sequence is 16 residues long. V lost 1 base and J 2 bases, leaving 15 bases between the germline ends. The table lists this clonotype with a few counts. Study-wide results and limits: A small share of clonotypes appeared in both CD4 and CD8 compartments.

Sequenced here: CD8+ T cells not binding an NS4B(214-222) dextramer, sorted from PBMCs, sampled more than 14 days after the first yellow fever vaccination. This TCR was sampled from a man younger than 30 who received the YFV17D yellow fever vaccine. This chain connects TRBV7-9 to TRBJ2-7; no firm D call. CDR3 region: CASSLGASHDPYEQYF. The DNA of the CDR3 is TGTGCCAGCAGCTTAGGGGCCAGCCATGATCCCTACGAGCAGTACTTC.